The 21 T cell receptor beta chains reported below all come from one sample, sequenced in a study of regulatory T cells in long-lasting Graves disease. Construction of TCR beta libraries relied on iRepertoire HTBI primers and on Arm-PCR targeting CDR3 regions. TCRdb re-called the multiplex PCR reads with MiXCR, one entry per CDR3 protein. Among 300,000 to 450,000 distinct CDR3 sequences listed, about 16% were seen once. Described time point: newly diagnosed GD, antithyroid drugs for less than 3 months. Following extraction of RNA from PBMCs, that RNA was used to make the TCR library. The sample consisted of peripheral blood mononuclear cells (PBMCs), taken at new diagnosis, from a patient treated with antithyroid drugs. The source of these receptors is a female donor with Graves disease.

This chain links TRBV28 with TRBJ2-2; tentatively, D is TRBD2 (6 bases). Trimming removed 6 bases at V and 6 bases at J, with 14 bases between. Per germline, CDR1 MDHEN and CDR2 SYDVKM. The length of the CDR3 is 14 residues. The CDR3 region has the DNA TGTGCCAGCAGATTTTTCACTAGCCCCGGGGAGCTGTTTTTT. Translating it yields CASRFFTSPGELFF.

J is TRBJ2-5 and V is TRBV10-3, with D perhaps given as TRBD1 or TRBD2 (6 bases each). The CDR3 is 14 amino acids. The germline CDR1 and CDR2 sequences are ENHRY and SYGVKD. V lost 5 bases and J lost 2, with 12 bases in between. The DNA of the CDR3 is TGTGCCATCAGTCAGGGGACTTCACAAGAGACCCAGTACTTC. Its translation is CAISQGTSQETQYF.

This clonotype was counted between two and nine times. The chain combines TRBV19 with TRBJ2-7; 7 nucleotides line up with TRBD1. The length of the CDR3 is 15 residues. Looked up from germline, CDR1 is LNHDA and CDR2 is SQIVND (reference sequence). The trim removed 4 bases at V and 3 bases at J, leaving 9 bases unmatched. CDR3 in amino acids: CASSTPAGTDYEQYF. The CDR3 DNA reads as TGTGCCAGTAGTACCCCCGCCGGGACAGACTACGAGCAGTACTTC.

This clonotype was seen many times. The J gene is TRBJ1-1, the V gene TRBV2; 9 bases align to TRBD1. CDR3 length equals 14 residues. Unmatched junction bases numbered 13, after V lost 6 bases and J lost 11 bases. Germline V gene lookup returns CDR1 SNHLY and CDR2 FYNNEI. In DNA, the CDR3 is TGTGCCAGCAGGCCGGGACAGGGAGTAGAGTTTGCTTTCTTT. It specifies CASRPGQGVEFAFF.

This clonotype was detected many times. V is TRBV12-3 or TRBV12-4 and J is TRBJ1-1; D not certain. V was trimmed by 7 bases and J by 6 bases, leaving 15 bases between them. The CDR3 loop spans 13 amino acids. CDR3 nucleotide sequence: TGTGCCAGCAAGAATTTGGCGGGCGCTGAAGCTTTCTTT. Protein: CASKNLAGAEAFF.

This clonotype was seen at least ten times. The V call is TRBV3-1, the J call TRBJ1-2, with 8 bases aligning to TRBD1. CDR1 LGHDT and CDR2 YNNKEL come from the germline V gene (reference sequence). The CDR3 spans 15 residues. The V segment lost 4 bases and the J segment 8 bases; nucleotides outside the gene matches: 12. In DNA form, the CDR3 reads TGTGCCAGCAGCCCACTGGACAGGGCGGTTAAGGGCTACACCTTC. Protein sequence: CASSPLDRAVKGYTF.

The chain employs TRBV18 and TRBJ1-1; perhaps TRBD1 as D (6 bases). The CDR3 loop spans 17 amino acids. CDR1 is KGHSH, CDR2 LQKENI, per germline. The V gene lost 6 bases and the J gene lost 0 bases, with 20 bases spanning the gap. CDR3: CASSINRAPALNTEAFF. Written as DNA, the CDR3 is TGTGCCAGCTCCATAAACAGGGCGCCCGCCTTGAACACTGAAGCTTTCTTT.

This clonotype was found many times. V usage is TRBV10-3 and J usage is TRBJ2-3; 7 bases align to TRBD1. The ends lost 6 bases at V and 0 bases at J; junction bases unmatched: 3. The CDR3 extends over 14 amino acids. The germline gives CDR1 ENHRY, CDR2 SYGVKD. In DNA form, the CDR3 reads TGTGCCATCAGGACAGGGATAAGCACAGATACGCAGTATTTT. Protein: CAIRTGISTDTQYF.

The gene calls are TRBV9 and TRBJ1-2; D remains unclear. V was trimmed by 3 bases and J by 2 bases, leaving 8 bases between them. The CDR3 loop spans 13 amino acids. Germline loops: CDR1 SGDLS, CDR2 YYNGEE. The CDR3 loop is CASSGDTNYGYTF. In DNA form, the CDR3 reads TGTGCCAGCAGCGGAGACACGAACTATGGCTACACCTTC.

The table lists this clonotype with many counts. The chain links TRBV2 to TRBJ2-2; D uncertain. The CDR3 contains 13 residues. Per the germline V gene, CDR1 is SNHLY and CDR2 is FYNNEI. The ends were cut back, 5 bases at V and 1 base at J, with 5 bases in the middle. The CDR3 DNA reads TGTGCCAGCAGTTTGGAGAACACCGGGGAGCTGTTTTTT. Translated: CASSLENTGELFF.

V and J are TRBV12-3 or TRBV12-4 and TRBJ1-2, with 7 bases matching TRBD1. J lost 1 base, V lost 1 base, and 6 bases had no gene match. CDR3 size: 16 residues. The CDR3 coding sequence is TGTGCCAGCAGTTTAGATTGGACAGGAATTAACTATGGCTACACCTTC. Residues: CASSLDWTGINYGYTF.

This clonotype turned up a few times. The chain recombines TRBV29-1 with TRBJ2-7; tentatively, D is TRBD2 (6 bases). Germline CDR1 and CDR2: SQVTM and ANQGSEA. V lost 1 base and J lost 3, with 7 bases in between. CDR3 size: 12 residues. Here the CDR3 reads CSVEVGGYEQYF. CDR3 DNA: TGCAGCGTTGAAGTGGGGGGCTACGAGCAGTACTTC.

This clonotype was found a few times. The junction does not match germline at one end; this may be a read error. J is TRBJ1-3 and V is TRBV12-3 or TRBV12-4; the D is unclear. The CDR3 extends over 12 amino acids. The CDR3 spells CASSLNRNTMYF. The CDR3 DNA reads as TGTGCCAGCAGTTTAAATCGAAACACCATGTATTTT.

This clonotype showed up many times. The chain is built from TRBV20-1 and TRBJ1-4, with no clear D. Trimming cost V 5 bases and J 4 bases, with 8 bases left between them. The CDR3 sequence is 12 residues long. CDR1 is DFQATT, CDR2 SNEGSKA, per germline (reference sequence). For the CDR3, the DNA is TGCAGTGCTCCCGGGCTTAATGAAAAACTGTTTTTT. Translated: CSAPGLNEKLFF.

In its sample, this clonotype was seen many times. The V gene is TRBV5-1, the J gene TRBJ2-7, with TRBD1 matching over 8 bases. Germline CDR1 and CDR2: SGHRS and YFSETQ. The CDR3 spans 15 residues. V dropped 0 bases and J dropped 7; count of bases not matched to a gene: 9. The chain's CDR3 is CASSLGRTGPGEQYF. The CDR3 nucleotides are TGCGCCAGCAGCTTGGGGCGGACAGGGCCGGGAGAGCAGTACTTC. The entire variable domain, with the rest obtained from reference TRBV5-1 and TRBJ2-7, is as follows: KAGVTQTPRYLIKTRGQQVTLSCSPISGHRSVSWYQQTPGQGLQFLFEYFSETQRNKGNFPGRFSGRQFSNSRSEMNVSTLELGDSALYLCASSLGRTGPGEQYFGPGTRLTVT.

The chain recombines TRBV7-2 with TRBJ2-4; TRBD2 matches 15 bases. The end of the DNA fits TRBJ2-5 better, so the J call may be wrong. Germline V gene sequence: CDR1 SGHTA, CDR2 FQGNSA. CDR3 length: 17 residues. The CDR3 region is CASSQVSGLAGGETQYF. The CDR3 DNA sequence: TGTGCCAGCAGCCAAGTGTCCGGACTAGCGGGAGGGGAGACCCAGTACTTC.

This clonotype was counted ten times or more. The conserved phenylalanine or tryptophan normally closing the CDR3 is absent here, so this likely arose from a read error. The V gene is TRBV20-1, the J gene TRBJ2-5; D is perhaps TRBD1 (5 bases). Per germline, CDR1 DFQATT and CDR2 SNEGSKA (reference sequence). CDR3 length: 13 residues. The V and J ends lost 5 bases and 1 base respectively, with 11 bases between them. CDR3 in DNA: TGCAGTGCTTTGACAGCATTCCAAGAGACCCAGTACCTC. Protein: CSALTAFQETQYL.

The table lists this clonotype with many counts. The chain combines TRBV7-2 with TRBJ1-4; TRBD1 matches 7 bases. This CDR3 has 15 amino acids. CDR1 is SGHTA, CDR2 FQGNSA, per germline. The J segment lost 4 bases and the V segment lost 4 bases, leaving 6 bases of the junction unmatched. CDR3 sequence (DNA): TGTGCCAGCAGCTCCACGGGACAGATTAATGAAAAACTGTTTTTT. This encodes CASSSTGQINEKLFF.

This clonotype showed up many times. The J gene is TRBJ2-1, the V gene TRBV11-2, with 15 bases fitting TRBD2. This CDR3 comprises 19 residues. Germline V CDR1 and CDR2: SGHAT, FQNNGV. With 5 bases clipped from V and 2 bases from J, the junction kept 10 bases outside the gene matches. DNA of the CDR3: TGTGCCAGCAGCCCACACCCTCGGACTAGCGGGAGGGCCTACAATGAGCAGTTCTTC. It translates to CASSPHPRTSGRAYNEQFF.

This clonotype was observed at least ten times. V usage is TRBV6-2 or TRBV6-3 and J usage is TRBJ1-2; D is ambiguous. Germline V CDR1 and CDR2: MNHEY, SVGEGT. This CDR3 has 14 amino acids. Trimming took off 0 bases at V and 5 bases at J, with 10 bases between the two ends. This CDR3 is CASSYSNGVYGYTF. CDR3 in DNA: TGTGCCAGCAGTTACTCGAATGGAGTATATGGCTACACCTTC.

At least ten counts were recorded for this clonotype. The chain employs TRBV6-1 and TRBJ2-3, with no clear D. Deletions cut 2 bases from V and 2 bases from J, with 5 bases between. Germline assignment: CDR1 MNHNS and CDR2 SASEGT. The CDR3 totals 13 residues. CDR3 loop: CASSELYTDTQYF. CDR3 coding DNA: TGTGCCAGCAGTGAATTGTACACAGATACGCAGTATTTT.